The 8 T cell receptor beta chains below come from one sample, sequenced in a study of cytomegalovirus exposure and HLA in healthy donors. PCR was performed using 60 Vbeta and 13 Jbeta primers. Here immunoSEQ multiplex PCR was the method, and the copy in TCRdb shows in-frame clones only, minus some. The repertoire includes about 160,000 clones, 70% to 90% of them detected once, and about 2% sits in the top ten. The specimen was PBMCs. The receptors were sampled from a man between 18 and 35 years old in good health and CMV-seropositive.

This chain joins TRBV5-6 and TRBJ2-2; TRBD2 matches at 7 bases. The CDR3 sequence is 16 residues long. V shed 0 bases and J 1 base; nucleotides not matched to a gene: 3. CDR1 SGHDT and CDR2 YYEEEE come from the germline V gene. CDR3 loop: CASSLVQRENTGELFF. CDR3 DNA sequence: TGTGCCAGCAGCTTGGTACAGCGGGAGAACACCGGGGAGCTGTTTTTT.

The chain links TRBV4-1 to TRBJ2-2, with TRBD2 as a possible D gene (7 bases). From germline, CDR1 is MGHRA and CDR2 YSYEKL. Trimming pared 7 bases from V and 3 bases from J, leaving 15 bases between. CDR3 length equals 15 residues. CDR3 in amino acids: CASNGGGRDTGELFF. Written as DNA, the CDR3 is TGCGCCAGCAATGGGGGGGGCCGGGACACCGGGGAGCTGTTTTTT.

With respect to this clone: One junction end disagrees with the germline gene, perhaps due to a read error. The rearrangement uses TRBV5-1 and TRBJ1-3; tentative D call: TRBD1 (5 bases). There are 16 residues in the CDR3. Germline V CDR1 and CDR2: SGHRS, YFSETQ. The CDR3 spells CASSLAGSGTGNAIYF. In DNA, the CDR3 is TGCGCCAGCAGCTTGGCCGGGTCAGGGACTGGAAACGCCATATATTTT.

This clone came up once. J is TRBJ2-1 and V is TRBV5-6, with 7 bases that match TRBD1. Per the germline V gene, CDR1 is SGHDT and CDR2 is YYEEEE. The CDR3 has 15 amino acids. The J segment lost 9 bases and the V segment lost 1 base, leaving 10 bases of the junction unmatched. This CDR3 is CASSLSGQVIGEQFF. CDR3 sequence (DNA): TGTGCCAGCAGCTTGTCCGGACAGGTGATTGGTGAGCAGTTCTTC.

The V gene is TRBV5-6, the J gene TRBJ1-3; 10 bases fit TRBD1. The ends lost 1 base at V and 4 bases at J; junction bases unmatched: 2. This CDR3 is built from 15 residues. In germline, CDR1 is SGHDT, CDR2 YYEEEE. The CDR3 DNA is TGTGCCAGCAGCTTGCTGGGACAGGGGGGAAACACCATATATTTT. Encoded protein: CASSLLGQGGNTIYF. Full variable domain (rest looked up from reference TRBV5-6 and TRBJ1-3): DAGVTQSPTHLIKTRGQQVTLRCSPKSGHDTVSWYQQALGQGPQFIFQYYEEEERQRGNFPDRFSGHQFPNYSSELNVNALLLGDSALYLCASSLLGQGGNTIYFGEGSWLTVV.

The rearrangement uses TRBV7-2 and TRBJ2-1; 10 nucleotides align to TRBD1. The CDR3 length is 16 residues. Per the germline V gene, CDR1 is SGHTA and CDR2 is FQGNSA. V shed 5 bases and J 7 bases; nucleotides not matched to a gene: 11. CDR3 sequence reads: CASSVGGTGVGNEQFF. CDR3 coding DNA: TGTGCCAGCAGCGTCGGCGGGACAGGGGTTGGTAATGAGCAGTTCTTC.

The chain combines TRBV10-3 with TRBJ2-7; possible D gene TRBD1, 7 bases. The CDR3 has 15 amino acids. The V and J ends lost 0 bases and 5 bases respectively, with 14 bases between them. CDR1 is ENHRY, CDR2 SYGVKD, per germline. The CDR3 DNA reads TGTGCCATCAGTGAGTCCCCAGGGGGAGGCGACGAGCAGTACTTC. It encodes CAISESPGGGDEQYF.

CDR3: CASSIKVAGAAQYF. Here the CDR3 DNA reads TGTGCCAGTAGTATAAAGGTAGCGGGGGCGGCGCAGTATTTT. The chain is built from TRBV19 and TRBJ2-3; 9 nucleotides line up with TRBD2. Losses at the gene ends were 2 bases for V and 10 bases for J; bases not matched to a gene: 7. This CDR3 is 14 amino acids long. The germline V gene encodes CDR1 LNHDA and CDR2 SQIVND (reference sequence).